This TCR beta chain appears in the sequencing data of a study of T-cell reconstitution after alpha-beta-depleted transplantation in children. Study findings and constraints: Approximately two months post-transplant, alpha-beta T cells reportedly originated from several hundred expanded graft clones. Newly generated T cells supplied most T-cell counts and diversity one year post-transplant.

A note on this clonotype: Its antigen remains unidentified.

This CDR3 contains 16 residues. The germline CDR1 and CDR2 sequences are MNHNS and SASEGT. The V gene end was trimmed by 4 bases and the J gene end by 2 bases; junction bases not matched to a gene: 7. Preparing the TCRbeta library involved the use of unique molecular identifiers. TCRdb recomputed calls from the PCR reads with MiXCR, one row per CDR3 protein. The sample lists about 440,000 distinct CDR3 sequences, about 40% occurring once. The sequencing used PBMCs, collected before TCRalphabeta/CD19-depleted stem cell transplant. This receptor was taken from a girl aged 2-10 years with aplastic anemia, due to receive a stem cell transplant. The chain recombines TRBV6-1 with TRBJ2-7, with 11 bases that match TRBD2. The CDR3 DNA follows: TGTGCCAGCAGTGCATCCCCACTAGCGGGAGCCTACGAGCAGTACTTC. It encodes CASSASPLAGAYEQYF.